One and the same sample provided the 25 T cell receptor delta chains below, sequenced in a study of DNA immune sequencing with unique molecular identifiers. Genomic DNA underwent 32-plex PCR targeting all 8 TRDV and 4 TRDJ genes. Adapter PCR followed 3 to 4 barcoding PCR cycles that attached a 12-nucleotide UMI. With CATT, TCRdb re-called clones from the multiplex PCR reads. The sample holds approximately 5,100 delta-chain clones; 10% to 15% are singletons and the top ten take around 53%. The sequenced material came from gamma-delta T cells enriched from blood buffy coat, or unenriched PBMCs (not recorded which). These receptors were taken from a human donor in good health.

As for this clone: The protein given by TCRdb reflects a much larger clone and differs at residue 16 from this DNA's translation, likely from a read error; the protein shown is the DNA's translation. The rearrangement uses TRDV2 and TRDJ3, with D perhaps matching TRDD3 (5 bases). The CDR3 consists of 20 residues. Germline V gene sequence: CDR1 GEAIGNYY, CDR2 EKD. CDR3 sequence: CACDTLGTTNGSWDTLQMFF. The CDR3 DNA is TGTGCCTGTGACACCTTGGGGACCACGAACGGCTCCTGGGACACCCTACAGATGTTTTTC.

A word on this clone: A read error may be the cause here, since a much bigger clone is one base away. The J segment is TRDJ1; no V gene was assigned; the table's D gene call, TRDD3, was not cross checked with the DNA. This CDR3 has 26 amino acids. The DNA for the CDR3 is TGTGCCTGTGACACCGTCCTGGGGACGTCGGACCTCTTCGGGGGAAACGGCGCCGTGTACACCGATAAACTCATCTTT. It translates to CACDTVLGTSDLFGGNGAVYTDKLIF.

This clone is labeled medium-sized. The rearrangement uses TRDV2 and TRDJ1, with a weak D call TRDD3 (6 bases). V was trimmed by 0 bases and J by 2 bases, leaving 15 bases between them. This CDR3 is built from 16 residues. Germline lookup yields CDR1 GEAIGNYY and CDR2 EKD. Written as DNA, the CDR3 is TGTGCCTGTGACACCGTGGGGGCTAAAGGAACCGATAAACTCATCTTT. It specifies CACDTVGAKGTDKLIF.

This clone was picked up many times. The chain joins TRDV2 to TRDJ1, with a possible D match to TRDD3 (6 bases). Germline V CDR1 and CDR2: GEAIGNYY, EKD. V was clipped by 0 bases and J by 0 bases, with 16 bases between them. The CDR3 extends over 17 amino acids. CDR3 loop: CACDTVGYSPYTDKLIF. Here the CDR3 DNA reads TGTGCCTGTGACACCGTCGGATACTCCCCCTACACCGATAAACTCATCTTT.

Remarks on this clone: A far larger clone is one nucleotide away, so this likely arose from a read error. The chain recombines TRDV2 with TRDJ3; D is possibly TRDD3 (6 bases). The CDR3 contains 20 residues. Looked up from germline, CDR1 is GEAIGNYY and CDR2 is EKD. The V and J ends lost 3 bases and 0 bases respectively, with 20 bases between them. CDR3: CACDPVLVDTVSWDTRQMFF. CDR3 DNA sequence: TGTGCCTGTGACCCCGTACTGGTGGATACTGTCTCCTGGGACACCCGACAGATGTTTTTC.

By proportion, this clone is medium-sized. Other DNA sequences in this sample translate to the same CDR3. The chain couples TRDV2 to TRDJ3, with a weak D call TRDD3 (6 bases). The CDR3 is made up of 18 amino acids. CDR1 GEAIGNYY and CDR2 EKD come from the germline V gene. Trimming pared 0 bases from V and 1 base from J, leaving 12 bases between. CDR3 in amino acids: CACDTAGATSWDTRQMFF. The CDR3, as DNA: TGTGCCTGTGACACCGCTGGGGCGACTTCCTGGGACACCCGACAGATGTTTTTC.

The J gene is TRDJ1, while no V gene call was made; the listed D gene, TRDD3, was not tested against the DNA. The length of the CDR3 is 17 residues. CDR3: CALGELVVGPYTDKLIF. For the CDR3, the DNA is TGTGCTCTTGGGGAACTAGTCGTGGGACCTTACACCGATAAACTCATCTTT.

As for this clone: This likely traces to a read error, being one base from a far larger clone. The sample holds other DNA sequences that translate to the same CDR3. This chain connects TRDV2 to TRDJ3, with TRDD3 identical over 12 bases. There are 20 residues in the CDR3. Germline V lookup: CDR1 GEAIGNYY, CDR2 EKD. The trim removed 2 bases at V and 0 bases at J, leaving 7 bases unmatched. CDR3 amino acids: CACDKVLGDTRSWDTRQMFF. The CDR3 nucleotides are TGTGCCTGTGACAAAGTACTGGGGGATACCCGCTCCTGGGACACCCGACAGATGTTTTTC.

This clone was found a few times. This chain joins TRDV1 and TRDJ1; TRDD3 matches 8 bases. TCRdb records no J gene; here it was assigned by comparing the DNA to germline. J was trimmed by 0 bases and V by 9 bases; bases with no gene match: 36. Per the germline V gene, CDR1 is TSWWSYY and CDR2 is QGS. The CDR3 loop spans 24 amino acids. CDR3: CALRRPSLVLLGDPSALYTDKLIF. The CDR3 region has the DNA TGTGCTCTAAGAAGGCCTTCCCTGGTGTTGTTGGGGGATCCCTCCGCCCTCTACACCGATAAACTCATCTTT.

A remark on this clone: The protein recorded in TCRdb matches a much larger clone and deviates from this DNA's translation at residue 15, suggesting a read error; the protein here is obtained by translating the DNA. The genes are TRDV2 and TRDJ2, with 12 bases fitting TRDD3. Germline loops: CDR1 GEAIGNYY, CDR2 EKD. The CDR3 consists of 18 residues. The CDR3 sequence is CACDTLLGDTSLTALLFF. DNA for the CDR3: TGTGCCTGTGACACCCTACTGGGGGATACTTCTCTGACAGCACTACTCTTCTTT.

With respect to this clone: It differs at one base from a far larger clone, so likely a read error. DNA for the CDR3: TGTGCTCTTGGGGAACTGGGGCTCCTACAGTCCTTAACTGGGGGATCTTCTTCTTTGTACACCGATAAACTCATCTTT. It translates to CALGELGLLQSLTGGSSSLYTDKLIF. The rearrangement uses TRDV1 and TRDJ1; 10 nucleotides match TRDD3. Because TCRdb records no J gene, it was assigned here through a match of the DNA to germline. V dropped 0 bases and J dropped 0; count of bases not matched to a gene: 31. The CDR3 sequence is 26 residues long. CDR1 is TSWWSYY and CDR2 is QGS in the germline V gene.

This CDR3 is CALGDLLSPLLGDNEGARPLIF. CDR3 nucleotide sequence: TGTGCTCTTGGGGACCTACTATCCCCGCTACTGGGGGATAACGAGGGCGCCAGACCCCTGATCTTT. V gene TRDV1 combines with J gene TRDJ4; 11 bases align to TRDD3. The J gene is absent in TCRdb and was assigned here via DNA matching to germline. CDR1 TSWWSYY and CDR2 QGS come from the germline V gene. The CDR3 has 22 residues. V lost 3 bases and J lost 0; bases outside the gene matches: 24.

By frequency in the sample, this clone is medium-sized. The chain recombines TRDV2 with TRDJ1; 8 bases map to TRDD3. CDR1 and CDR2 (germline): GEAIGNYY, EKD. V was pared by 0 bases and J by 0 bases, with 14 bases of the junction left unmatched. CDR3 length equals 19 residues. The CDR3: CACDTVGDYKRNYTDKLIF. The CDR3 nucleotides are TGTGCCTGTGACACCGTGGGGGATTATAAAAGGAACTACACCGATAAACTCATCTTT.

At least ten counts were recorded for this clone. A read error likely explains why the TCRdb protein, taken from a much larger clone, differs from this DNA's translation at residue 3; the protein shown is translated from the DNA. The chain employs TRDV2 and TRDJ1, with 7 nucleotides matching TRDD3. The CDR3 has 15 amino acids. The germline V gene encodes CDR1 GEAIGNYY and CDR2 EKD. The CDR3 DNA is TGTGCCTATGACCTACTGGGGACAGACACCGATAAACTCATCTTT. Translating it yields CAYDLLGTDTDKLIF.

This clone has more than one count but fewer than ten. TCRdb's protein for this DNA is that of a much larger clone and differs from the translation at residue 6, likely a read error; the protein shown is the DNA translation. The genes are TRDV2 and TRDJ1; D is perhaps TRDD3 (6 bases). CDR3 length equals 16 residues. V gave up 2 bases and J gave up 0 bases, with 15 bases separating them. CDR1 GEAIGNYY and CDR2 EKD come from the germline V gene. CDR3 region: CACDKPGDLYTDKLIF. The CDR3, as DNA: TGTGCCTGTGACAAACCGGGGGACCTGTACACCGATAAACTCATCTTT.

The table lists this clone with many counts. This CDR3 is also generated by other DNA sequences in the sample. This rearrangement joins TRDV2 to TRDJ1; 13 bases line up with TRDD3. This CDR3 spans 17 amino acids. The V and J ends lost 3 bases and 0 bases, in that order; junction bases with no gene match: 6. Germline V gene lookup returns CDR1 GEAIGNYY and CDR2 EKD. As DNA, the CDR3 is TGTGCCTGTGACGCATTACTGGGGGATACGTACACCGATAAACTCATCTTT. It encodes CACDALLGDTYTDKLIF.

No call was made for the V gene; the J gene is TRDJ1. This CDR3 has 17 residues. In DNA, the CDR3 is TGTGCTCTTGGGGAGGTTGGGGGTCGTCCCAACACCGATAAACTCATCTTT. This codes for CALGEVGGRPNTDKLIF.

This clone was picked up a small number of times. With a far larger clone one base away, a read error is the likely cause. This CDR3 is also generated by other DNA sequences in the sample. This sequence joins TRDV2 and TRDJ1, with a weak D call TRDD3 (5 bases). Germline-derived CDR1 and CDR2 are GEAIGNYY and EKD. CDR3 length equals 15 residues. Between the trimmed V and J ends, which lost 1 base and 1 base, there was a span of 12 bases. In DNA form, the CDR3 reads TGTGCCTGTGACACTGTCGGGGGTCGCACCGATAAACTCATCTTT. Protein sequence: CACDTVGGRTDKLIF.

This clone was detected many times. The V gene is TRAV14/DV4, the J gene TRDJ1; TRDD3 might be the D (6 bases). In the absence of a J gene in TCRdb, the DNA was matched to germline to assign it here. The V and J ends lost 1 base and 0 bases respectively, with 30 bases between them. Germline V CDR1 and CDR2: TSDPSYG, QGSYDQQN (reference sequence). CDR3 length: 22 amino acids. The CDR3 here is CAMREDPRALRVGVKNTDKLIF. The CDR3 nucleotides read TGTGCAATGAGAGAGGATCCTCGGGCTCTACGGGTGGGGGTCAAAAACACCGATAAACTCATCTTT.

Note on this clone: A far larger clone is off by one base, so a read error is likely. The same CDR3 also results from other DNA sequences found in this sample. V and J are TRDV2 and TRDJ1; 12 bases are a match to TRDD3. Germline V CDR1 and CDR2: GEAIGNYY, EKD. This CDR3 contains 16 residues. The DNA of the CDR3 is TGTGCGTGTGACAAGCTGGGGGATACGCAGGCCGATAAACTCATCTTT. Translated: CACDKLGDTQADKLIF.

On this clone itself: TCRdb lists the protein of a much larger clone for this DNA, which differs at residue 18, so this is likely a read error; the protein given here is translated from the DNA itself. The chain links TRDV2 to TRDJ3, with 11 bases identical to TRDD3. CDR1 is GEAIGNYY and CDR2 is EKD in the germline V gene. This CDR3 is built from 20 residues. CDR3 nucleotides: TGTGCCTGTGAACCGTACTGGGGGATAATAGGCTCCTGGGACACCCGACAGAAGTTTTTC. As protein: CACEPYWGIIGSWDTRQKFF.

A few counts support this clone. TCRdb's listed protein matches a much larger clone and diverges from this DNA's translation at residue 12, likely through a read error; the protein shown comes from the DNA. The V and J genes are TRDV2 and TRDJ3; 12 nucleotides align to TRDD3. This CDR3 is built from 20 residues. Germline values: CDR1 GEAIGNYY, CDR2 EKD. V lost 0 bases to trimming and J lost 2 bases; unmatched junction nucleotides: 7. The CDR3 DNA reads as TGTGCCTGTGACACCGTACTGGGGGATACAAGCACCTGGGACACCCGACAGATGTTTTTC. It encodes CACDTVLGDTSTWDTRQMFF.

This clone was found a few times. The J gene was recorded as TRDJ2; no V gene was called; TRDD3 is taken as the D call from the table, unchecked against the DNA. This CDR3 region has 19 residues. The CDR3 nucleotides are TGTGCTCTTGGGGAAGGGAGGGTACTGCGGGGGGGGAAGACAGCACAACTCTTCTTT. This codes for CALGEGRVLRGGKTAQLFF.

There are a few counts of this clone. With only one base between it and a far larger clone, this is likely a read error. Within the sample, other DNA sequences also encode this same CDR3. This chain joins TRDV2 and TRDJ1, with 7 bases lining up with TRDD3. The CDR3 is made up of 19 amino acids. Unmatched junction bases numbered 15, after V lost 0 bases and J lost 0 bases. Germline CDR1 and CDR2: GEAIGNYY and EKD. As DNA, the CDR3 is TGTGCCTGTGACACCATACTGGGGACTCCTGGGAGGTACACCGATAAACTCATCTTT. Encoded protein: CACDTILGTPGRYTDKLIF.

Details on this clone: Given a far larger clone just one base away, this is likely a sequencing read error. The sample has other DNA sequences that encode this CDR3 too. V and J are TRDV2 and TRDJ1, with D unclear. Trimming took 0 bases from V and 3 from J, leaving 10 bases between them. The germline V gene encodes CDR1 GEAIGNYY and CDR2 EKD. CDR3 length: 14 amino acids. The CDR3 region is CACDTVALPDKLIF. Written as DNA, the CDR3 is TGTGCCTGTGACACCGTCGCGCTTCCCGATAAACTCATCTTT.